This TCR beta chain was captured in a study of response to subunit inactivated influenza vaccine. TCRdb reprocessed the RT-PCR reads via MiXCR and lists one record per CDR3 protein. Here the sample spans 450,000 to 600,000 distinct CDR3 sequences, 15% to 20% being singletons. In its sample, this clonotype was seen a few times. V was clipped by 0 bases and J by 7 bases; unmatched bases: 11. The CDR3 has 16 residues. The V gene's germline CDR1 is DFQATT and CDR2 SNEGSKA (reference sequence). The input for sequencing was CD4+ T cells sorted from PBMCs, taken 23 to 25 months after vaccination. This TCR was recovered from a man between 50 and 69 years old who received an inactivated influenza vaccine. V gene TRBV20-1 combines with J gene TRBJ2-2; 7 nucleotides line up with TRBD1. CDR3 sequence: CSARDHGRGRSGELFF. In DNA form, the CDR3 reads TGCAGTGCTAGAGATCACGGAAGGGGGCGGAGCGGGGAGCTGTTTTTT.